Listed below are T cell receptor beta chains from one sample, sequenced in a study of blood T cells in healthy people across ages. MiXCR, run by TCRdb on the 5' RACE reads, gives a single entry per CDR3 protein. The data show fewer than 750,000 distinct CDR3 sequences, under 55% seen once. Sample: blood. These receptor sequences come from a man of 80 years or more in good health. Both conserved end residues are part of each CDR3. Fields, in order: D gene, V gene, clone size, J gene, CDR3 protein, CDR3 DNA. The D gene is left open where the match is weak. For some rows the clone size is stated as once, few or many, or as a class when expanded; others skip it.

NA	TRBV20-1	few	TRBJ1-2	CSARDLRNADGYTF	TGCAGTGCTAGAGATCTCAGAAATGCGGATGGCTACACCTTC
NA	TRBV12-3/TRBV12-4	NA	TRBJ1-1	CASSFQGGPGKLSAEAFF	TGTGCCAGCAGTTTCCAAGGTGGCCCGGGGAAACTAAGCGCTGAAGCTTTCTTT
NA	TRBV20-1	NA	TRBJ2-3	CSVIHRVAGTDTQYF	TGCAGCGTCATCCACCGGGTCGCCGGAACAGATACGCAGTATTTT
NA	TRBV6-2/TRBV6-3	NA	TRBJ2-1	CASSWVVGDEQFF	TGTGCCAGCAGTTGGGTTGTCGGCGATGAGCAGTTCTTC
TRBD2	TRBV7-2	NA	TRBJ2-3	CASSFPLGLAKADTQYF	TGTGCCAGCAGCTTCCCCCTGGGACTAGCGAAAGCAGATACGCAGTATTTT
TRBD1	TRBV9	NA	TRBJ2-2	CASSLRTGGSNTGELFF	TGTGCCAGCAGCTTACGAACAGGGGGATCGAACACCGGGGAGCTGTTTTTT
TRBD1	TRBV5-6	NA	TRBJ1-5	CASSPGQGAWQPQHF	TGTGCCAGCAGTCCGGGACAGGGGGCTTGGCAGCCCCAGCATTTT
TRBD1	TRBV29-1	NA	TRBJ1-4	CSVSRGITNEKLFF	TGCAGCGTCAGCAGGGGGATCACCAATGAAAAACTGTTTTTT
TRBD2	TRBV2	NA	TRBJ2-3	CASSDRRGYYPDTQYF	TGTGCCAGCAGTGACCGGCGGGGGTATTACCCAGATACGCAGTATTTT
NA	TRBV20-1	NA	TRBJ2-3	CSARNPGTDTQYF	TGCAGTGCTAGAAACCCGGGGACAGATACGCAGTATTTT
NA	TRBV4-3	NA	TRBJ1-2	CASSQDWNSLQGYTF	TGCGCCAGCAGCCAAGATTGGAACAGTTTGCAAGGCTACACCTTC
TRBD2	TRBV7-2	few	TRBJ2-3	CASKTSGVTDTQYF	TGTGCCAGCAAAACTAGCGGGGTAACAGATACGCAGTATTTT
NA	TRBV9	few	TRBJ2-1	CASSVRGDYHPNEQFF	TGTGCCAGCAGCGTAAGGGGGGACTACCACCCCAATGAGCAGTTCTTC